This is a list of T cell receptor beta chains from one sample in a study of identical twins. MiXCR, applied by TCRdb to the 5' RACE reads, yields one record per CDR3 protein. The sample lists some 1,600,000 distinct CDR3 sequences, more than 30% occurring once. The sequenced sample was cord blood. The source of these receptors is a newborn girl in good health. Each CDR3 is given without its conserved first and last residue. Expanded clones are given a class, and other clones once, few, many or no size at all.

>TRBV20-1|TRBJ2-1|NA
SARDVGQGAYNEQF
>TRBV6-1|TRBJ2-1|NA
ASGGSAGRSEQF
>TRBV4-2|TRBJ2-5|many
ASSQDHLWETQY
>TRBV2|TRBJ2-7|NA
ARTSGGRSYEQY
>TRBV10-3|TRBJ2-1|few
AISERAASYNEQF
>TRBV4-1|TRBJ2-4|few
ASSQVPTALAKNIQY
>TRBV6-5|TRBJ2-1|once
ASSYGAARRRPSNEQF
>TRBV12-3/TRBV12-4|TRBJ1-5|NA
ASSFSVGQPQH
>TRBV13|TRBJ1-2|NA
ASSLLVGADYGYT
>TRBV2|TRBJ2-5|NA
ASSEREGRPSYNEQY
>TRBV5-1|TRBJ2-7|NA
ASSLALAGGLDEQY
>TRBV5-1|TRBJ1-1|NA
ASSLTGVWTEAF
>TRBV6-1|TRBJ2-3|few
ASTGLRTDTQY
>TRBV12-3/TRBV12-4|TRBJ2-7|NA
ASRLGTLLY
>TRBV14|TRBJ1-4|few
ASSQGKRGSEKLF
>TRBV5-1|TRBJ2-1|NA
ASSAGARGTSYNEQF
>TRBV12-3/TRBV12-4|TRBJ1-1|NA
ASTQIRDRDTEAF
>TRBV12-2|TRBJ1-5|NA
ASRLVQQGGVQPQH
>TRBV7-2|TRBJ2-4|few
ASSLEVLTIQY
>TRBV5-4|TRBJ2-7|NA
ASTPDENTREQY
>TRBV29-1|TRBJ1-2|NA
SAKRIGAGGYT
>TRBV29-1|TRBJ2-5|NA
SVRTGGAETQY
>TRBV20-1|TRBJ2-7|few
SARAHGGGPYEQY
>TRBV6-5|TRBJ2-7|many
ASSEGLNSYEQY
>TRBV5-5|TRBJ1-2|NA
ASSLNSYSYT
>TRBV20-1|TRBJ2-3|few
SARMDQRSTDTQY
>TRBV6-1|TRBJ1-5|few
ASSEASTAQH
>TRBV5-6|TRBJ1-5|NA
ASSLAGSGGKPQH
>TRBV20-1|TRBJ2-1|once
SARGPSGVIAYNEQF
>TRBV4-2|TRBJ2-7|few
ASQPRAGGNYEQY
>TRBV5-1|TRBJ2-1|few
ASSVGLDLGEQF
>TRBV6-6|TRBJ2-3|few
ASRPRQVSDTQY
>TRBV5-1|TRBJ1-1|NA
ASSWTGGVNTEAY
>TRBV29-1|TRBJ2-3|NA
SVTSGTSTDTQY
>TRBV5-1|TRBJ1-1|NA
ASSLGPGLEMNTEAF
>TRBV20-1|TRBJ2-5|few
SAVRWMETQY
>TRBV3-1|TRBJ2-4|NA
ASSLGQPLEANIQY
>TRBV27|TRBJ2-1|NA
ASSLLSWLGVRDEQF
>TRBV7-9|TRBJ2-1|NA
ASSRRGYRDYNEQF
>TRBV4-2|TRBJ2-1|few
ASSQDGTSAYNEQF
>TRBV7-2|TRBJ1-1|NA
ASSLPLRGQTNTEAF
>TRBV12-3/TRBV12-4|TRBJ1-4|few
ASNPGGGQINEKLF
>TRBV5-1|TRBJ1-1|NA
ASSLDTRGTEAF
>TRBV7-8|TRBJ1-2|NA
ASSLVNRGDYGYT
>TRBV19|TRBJ1-5|NA
ASSIRDYNQPQH
>TRBV20-1|TRBJ1-5|few
SASRYQTGSNQPQH
>TRBV18|TRBJ2-1|few
ASSPVAGIYNEQF
>TRBV27|TRBJ2-3|few
ASSRDYSGSDTQY
>TRBV10-3|TRBJ2-7|NA
AISKDRVFPYEQY
>TRBV2|TRBJ2-6|few
ASSDISSSGANVLT
>TRBV12-3/TRBV12-4|TRBJ2-1|few
ASSFRTSGTYNEQF
>TRBV5-1|NA|NA
ASSSLAGGTYNEQY
>TRBV6-1|TRBJ2-7|NA
ASSDMSYEQY
>TRBV7-2|TRBJ2-3|few
ASSLSTGADTQY
>TRBV12-3/TRBV12-4|TRBJ2-5|many
ASRGSETQY
>TRBV20-1|TRBJ2-5|NA
SRGYGETQY
>TRBV5-1|TRBJ1-1|NA
ASTAGRMNTEAF
>TRBV4-2|TRBJ1-1|few
ASSQKGTGGWNTEAF
>TRBV27|NA|NA
ASSLSSGSDEQY